This TCR beta chain stems from a study of shared clonotypes between healthy human individuals. The V gene lost 2 bases and the J gene lost 5 bases, with 10 bases spanning the gap. Germline values: CDR1 MDHEN, CDR2 SYDVKM. The CDR3 sequence is 13 residues long. Profiling relied on immunoSEQ multiplex PCR, and the TCRdb table lists in-frame clones only, not all of them. The sample carries more than 550,000 clones, 90% recorded once. The receptor's source is a man aged 18-30 years in good health. Some clones in this sample may be carry-over from other donors' samples. The rearrangement joins TRBV28 to TRBJ2-7, with D unresolved. The sequencing sample was made of memory CD8+ T cells from PBMCs. Subset given: CD45RO+ cells pooled with CCR7-negative TemRA cells. The CDR3 is CASSLPHNDEQYF. In DNA form, the CDR3 reads TGTGCCAGCAGTTTACCCCACAACGACGAGCAGTACTTC. The variable domain in full, completed from reference TRBV28 and TRBJ2-7, reads DVKVTQSSRYLVKRTGEKVFLECVQDMDHENMFWYRQDPGLGLRLIYFSYDVKMKEKGDIPEGYSVSREKKERFSLILESASTNQTSMYLCASSLPHNDEQYFGPGTRLTVT.